This T cell receptor (beta chain) was recovered during a study of cytomegalovirus exposure and HLA in healthy donors. 13 Jbeta primers and 60 Vbeta primers were used for the PCR. Libraries were prepared by immunoSEQ multiplex PCR; TCRdb keeps only in-frame clonotypes and omits some of them. The sample carries about 150,000 clones, less than 10% recorded once. This clone has just a few counts. The CDR3 has 15 residues. From germline, CDR1 is SGHNT and CDR2 YYREEE (reference sequence). V was pared by 4 bases and J by 0 bases, with 13 bases between. V is TRBV5-4 and J is TRBJ1-2; tentative D call: TRBD1 (6 bases). Sequencing used PBMCs. The source is a male donor in good health and CMV-seronegative. The CDR3 loop is CASSAPGAANYGYTF. The CDR3 DNA reads as TGTGCCAGCAGCGCCCCAGGGGCCGCTAACTATGGCTACACCTTC.